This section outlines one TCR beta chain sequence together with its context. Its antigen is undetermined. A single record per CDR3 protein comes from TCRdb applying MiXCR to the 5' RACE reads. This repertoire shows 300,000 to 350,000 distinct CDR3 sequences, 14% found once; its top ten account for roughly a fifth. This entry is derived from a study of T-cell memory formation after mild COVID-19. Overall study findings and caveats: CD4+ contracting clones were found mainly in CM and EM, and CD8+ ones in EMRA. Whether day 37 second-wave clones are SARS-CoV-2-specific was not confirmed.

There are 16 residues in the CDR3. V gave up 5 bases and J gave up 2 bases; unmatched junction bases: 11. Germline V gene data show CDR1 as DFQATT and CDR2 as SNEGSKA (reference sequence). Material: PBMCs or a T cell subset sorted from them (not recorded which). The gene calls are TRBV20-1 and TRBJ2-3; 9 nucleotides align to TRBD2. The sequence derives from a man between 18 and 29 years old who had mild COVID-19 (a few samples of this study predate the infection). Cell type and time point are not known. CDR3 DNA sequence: TGCAGTGCTTTCGCCAGTAGCGGGGGATCCACAGATACGCAGTATTTT. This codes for CSAFASSGGSTDTQYF.